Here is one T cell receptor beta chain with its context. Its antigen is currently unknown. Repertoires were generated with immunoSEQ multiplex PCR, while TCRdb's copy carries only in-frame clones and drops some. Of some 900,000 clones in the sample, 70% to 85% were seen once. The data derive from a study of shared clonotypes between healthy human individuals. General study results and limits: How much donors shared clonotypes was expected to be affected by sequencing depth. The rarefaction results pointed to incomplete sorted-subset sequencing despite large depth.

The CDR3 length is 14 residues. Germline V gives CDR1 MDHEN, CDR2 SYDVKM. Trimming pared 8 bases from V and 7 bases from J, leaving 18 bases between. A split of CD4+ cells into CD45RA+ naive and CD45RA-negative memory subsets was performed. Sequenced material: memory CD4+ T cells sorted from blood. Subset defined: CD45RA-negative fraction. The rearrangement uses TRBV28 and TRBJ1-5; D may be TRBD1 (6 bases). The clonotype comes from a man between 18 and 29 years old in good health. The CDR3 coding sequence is TGTGCCAGCCTTACGCCCACAGGGATGCAGCCCCAGCATTTT. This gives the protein CASLTPTGMQPQHF.